A single sample is the source of the 10 T cell receptor beta chains below, sequenced in a study of shared clonotypes between healthy human individuals. Assay: immunoSEQ multiplex PCR; the TCRdb copy retains only in-frame clones and omits some. The sample yields around 600,000 clones, 95% to 98% seen once. Only CD45RO-negative cells positively selected for CCR7 counted as naive CD8 cells, so terminally differentiated effector memory CD45RA+ cells were excluded. The sample taken for sequencing was naive CD8+ T cells sorted from blood. The receptors come from a man aged 25 to 45 in good health.

The rearrangement joins TRBV27 to TRBJ2-1, with 7 positions matching TRBD2. CDR3 size: 16 residues. Trimming at V came to 5 bases and at J to 5 bases, leaving 12 bases not matched to a gene. CDR1 and CDR2 (germline): MNHEY, SMNVEV (reference sequence). The CDR3 DNA reads as TGTGCCAGCAGTCCCTCCTGGGGGAGGGCGCACAATGAGCAGTTCTTC. It specifies CASSPSWGRAHNEQFF.

The chain carries TRBV29-1 and TRBJ2-7; TRBD1 aligns across 10 bases. Germline CDR1 and CDR2: SQVTM and ANQGSEA. The CDR3 totals 14 residues. V gave up 6 bases and J gave up 6 bases; unmatched junction bases: 11. Here the CDR3 reads CSVVGTGADGEQYF. The CDR3 nucleotides read TGCAGCGTCGTCGGGACAGGGGCGGATGGCGAGCAGTACTTC.

The chain has TRBV7-6 and TRBJ2-2, with D maybe TRBD2 (6 bases). V lost 2 bases, J lost 0 bases, and 19 bases lay in between. Per germline, CDR1 SGHVS and CDR2 FNYEAQ. The CDR3 runs to 19 residues. This CDR3 reads CASSLNRAGTHSNTGELFF. The DNA of the CDR3 is TGTGCCAGCAGCTTAAATCGAGCGGGTACACATTCGAACACCGGGGAGCTGTTTTTT.

J is TRBJ1-5 and V is TRBV15; D remains ambiguous. V was trimmed by 0 bases and J by 6 bases, leaving 12 bases between them. Germline lookup yields CDR1 LNHNV and CDR2 YYDKDF (reference sequence). The CDR3 is made up of 15 amino acids. DNA for the CDR3: TGTGCCACCAGCAGAGATAAGGGAGCGGCTCAGCCCCAGCATTTT. It is translated as CATSRDKGAAQPQHF.

This clone was observed a single time. CDR3 sequence: CASKTGSGAEAFF. The DNA for the CDR3 is TGTGCCAGTAAAACAGGGAGTGGCGCTGAAGCTTTCTTT. The rearrangement joins TRBV19 to TRBJ1-1; maybe TRBD1 (6 bases). The CDR3 loop spans 13 amino acids. Germline V gene sequence: CDR1 LNHDA, CDR2 SQIVND (reference sequence). The germline V and J ends were trimmed by 7 bases and 6 bases, with 15 bases remaining between them.

The rearrangement links TRBV14 to TRBJ1-2, with TRBD1 identical over 9 bases. The CDR3 contains 14 residues. V lost 4 bases to trimming and J lost 6 bases; unmatched junction nucleotides: 6. Looked up from germline, CDR1 is SGHDN and CDR2 is FVKESK. Written as DNA, the CDR3 is TGTGCCAGCAGCCCTTGGGACAGGGTGGATGGCTACACCTTC. It is translated as CASSPWDRVDGYTF.

The chain has TRBV11-2 and TRBJ2-4, with TRBD2 matching over 8 bases. Germline V gene lookup returns CDR1 SGHAT and CDR2 FQNNGV. The V segment lost 4 bases and the J segment 7 bases; nucleotides outside the gene matches: 9. The CDR3 is 15 residues long. For the CDR3, the DNA is TGTGCCAGCAGCTCGGGACTAGAGGTTTTTAACATTCAGTACTTC. Amino acids: CASSSGLEVFNIQYF.

This clone occurred once. The chain has TRBV7-9 and TRBJ1-1; D might be TRBD1 (6 bases). CDR3 length: 13 residues. The ends were cut back, 6 bases at V and 0 bases at J, with 8 bases in the middle. Germline CDR1 and CDR2: SEHNR and FQNEAQ (reference sequence). The DNA for the CDR3 is TGTGCCAGCAGGTCAGGGGTGAACACTGAAGCTTTCTTT. Protein product: CASRSGVNTEAFF.

This chain uses TRBV6-1 with TRBJ1-5, with D tentatively TRBD1 (6 bases). Per germline, CDR1 MNHNS and CDR2 SASEGT. V gave up 5 bases and J gave up 0 bases, with 8 bases separating them. The CDR3 loop spans 14 amino acids. In DNA form, the CDR3 reads TGTGCCAGCAGTCTCAGGGGTAGCAATCAGCCCCAGCATTTT. This translates into CASSLRGSNQPQHF.

The chain recombines TRBV7-9 with TRBJ1-2; maybe TRBD1 (5 bases). The V end lost 8 bases, the J end lost 6 bases, and 19 bases lay between the germline ends. Germline V CDR1 and CDR2: SEHNR, FQNEAQ (reference sequence). The CDR3 is 14 residues long. As DNA, the CDR3 is TGTGCCAGCGAGAGTCTCGGGCAGGGTAATGGCTACACCTTC. Residues: CASESLGQGNGYTF.